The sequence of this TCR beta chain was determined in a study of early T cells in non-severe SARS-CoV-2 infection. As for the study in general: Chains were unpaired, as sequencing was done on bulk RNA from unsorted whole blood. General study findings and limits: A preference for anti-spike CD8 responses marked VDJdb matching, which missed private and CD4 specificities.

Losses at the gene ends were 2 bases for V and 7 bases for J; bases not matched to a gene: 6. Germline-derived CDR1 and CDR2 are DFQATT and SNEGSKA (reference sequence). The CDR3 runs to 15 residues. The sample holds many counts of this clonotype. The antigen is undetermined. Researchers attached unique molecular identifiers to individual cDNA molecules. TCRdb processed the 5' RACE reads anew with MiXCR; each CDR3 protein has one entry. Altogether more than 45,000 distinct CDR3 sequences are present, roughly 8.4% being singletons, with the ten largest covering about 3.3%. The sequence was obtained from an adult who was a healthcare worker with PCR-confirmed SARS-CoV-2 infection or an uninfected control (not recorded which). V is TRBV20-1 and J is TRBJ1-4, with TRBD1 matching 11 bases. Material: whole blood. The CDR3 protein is CSARMGQGDSEKLFF. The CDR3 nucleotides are TGCAGTGCTAGAATGGGACAGGGGGATAGTGAAAAACTGTTTTTT.